Listed here is a single T cell receptor beta chain. There is no known antigen for this receptor. The input lacks base qualities; no much larger clone sits a single base away. The entry originates in a study of PD-L1 blockade in urothelial cancer (dated by TCRdb to the late 2010s). About the full investigation: Every patient began therapy at some point between 2014 and 2015 and was given atezolizumab 1,200 mg intravenously every 3 weeks. Blood samples were analyzed at two time points: 3 weeks after treatment start (second dose) and 6 weeks after treatment start. Pretreatment tumor samples, along with matched peripheral blood collected serially before and after atezolizumab treatment, underwent TCR sequencing. Patients had an ECOG performance status of 0 or 1 and had received between 0 and 3 prior chemotherapy regimens. Durable clinical benefit meant progression-free survival longer than 6 months, and TCR features were also tested against progression-free and overall survival. Somatic, immune and clinical correlates of response to PD-L1 blockade with atezolizumab in urothelial cancer were the focus of an exploratory multi-omic analysis. Pretreatment blood TCR-seq was available for nearly 30 patients, at least one posttreatment blood collection was obtained for 24 patients, and tumor TCR-seq was available for 24 patients. About 90% of the roughly 29 patients were identified as males with urothelial cancer of bladder origin, and a prior smoking history was reported by 18 of 29 patients. Blood samples gave a median of around 130,000 T cells and 83,000 or so unique TCRs, with a median clonality of 0.080. Whole exome sequencing and RNA sequencing of pretreatment tumors were performed alongside TCR sequencing in the same patients. Nine patients reached durable clinical benefit, while around 19 patients did not.

Synthetic TCR analog templates were spiked into each PCR so that absolute template abundance could be estimated from read counts. Using the immunoSEQ assay, TCRbeta CDR3 regions were amplified from genomic DNA with bias-controlled V and J gene primers. Sequencing of rearranged TCRbeta segments was performed at approximately 20X coverage. The paper's data handling went like this. Sequencing errors were corrected by clustering and CDR3s were annotated against IMGT to assign V, D and J genes. Only productive TCRbeta rearrangements were used in downstream analyses, excluding out-of-frame or stop-codon sequences. To compute clonality, Shannon entropy was normalized by the log of the number of unique productive sequences and then subtracted from one. Fisher's exact test with Benjamini-Hochberg correction, using a cutoff of adjusted p below 0.01, was how clones that differed between time points or between blood and tumor were identified. TCRdb took over this immuneACCESS table, retaining in-frame rearrangements with V and J assigned. Such tables are incomplete; in checked studies, under half of the missing clones stem from an unresolved V gene, and the remainder is unexplained. The V and J calls and clone size were taken over from that table, and D and trimming were inferred from the DNA. This sample lists roughly 29,000 clones; over 80% were detected once. The ten largest clonotypes hold about 2.1% of the sample.

The CDR3 runs 15 amino acids, cysteine and phenylalanine included. Here the CDR3 DNA is all that survives: 45 bases in frame from base 1. The germline V and J ends show losses of 6 bases and 1 base respectively, and no gene match explains 8 bases of the junction. From a lookup of the germline V gene, CDR1 and CDR2 are SGHTA and FQGNSA. A total of around 30 patients with locally advanced or metastatic urothelial carcinoma, treated at Memorial Sloan Kettering on a trial protocol, made up the cohort. Peripheral blood mononuclear cells were collected pretreatment and during treatment, at between 1 and 8 total time points per patient. The Qiagen DNeasy Blood extraction kit was used to purify genomic DNA from total PBMCs and from tumor samples. PBMCs were collected pretreatment and during treatment, and were isolated and stored as previously described. On the study overall, not on this receptor specifically: Among patients with durable benefit, tumor-associated TCR clones showed greater expansion in peripheral blood 3 weeks after treatment started (n ≈ 20, p = 0.022). Improved progression-free and overall survival was found to be associated with pretreatment peripheral blood TCR clonality below the median. Because the sample size was small (n ≈ 28) and many of the analyses were exploratory, the results are meant to be hypothesis-generating.

The specimen comprised PBMCs, sampled around atezolizumab (anti-PD-L1) treatment. The sequence is built from TRBV7-2 and TRBJ1-1, with 7 bases aligning to TRBD1. The source is a man aged 50-60 years with urothelial cancer. The nucleotides read TGTGCCAGCAGACAACAGGGGCTGAAGAACACTGAAGCTTTCTTT. This translates into CASRQQGLKNTEAFF.